This T cell receptor (beta chain) appears in the sequencing data of a study of cytomegalovirus exposure and HLA in healthy donors. Looking at the study overall: Previous work identified roughly 120 million unique TCR beta sequences from 200 million or so T cells. Study results and limitations: It was reported that TCR beta sequences correctly inferred the HLA-A and HLA-B alleles for most subjects. Cytomegalovirus-associated TCR beta chains were listed, numbering under 200.

The table lists this clone with a few counts. Its matching antigen is unknown. The CDR3 sequence is 16 residues long. Germline CDR1 is SGHAT and CDR2 is FQNNGV. The V end lost 5 bases, the J end lost 0 bases, and 14 bases lay between the germline ends. Donors were ostensibly healthy at sampling, although undocumented immune exposures were probable. The primer mix had 60 Vbeta and 13 Jbeta primers. The repertoire was sequenced with immunoSEQ multiplex PCR; TCRdb's copy has only in-frame clones and lacks some. The sample lists over 80,000 clones; approximately 74% were seen once. The chain combines TRBV11-2 with TRBJ2-1; possibly TRBD2 for D (6 bases). This clonotype originated in a woman in her 70s in good health and CMV-seropositive. The sequenced material came from PBMCs. CDR3 in DNA: TGTGCCAGCAGCCCCTCGGGAGCAGCCTCCTACAATGAGCAGTTCTTC. Encoded protein: CASSPSGAASYNEQFF.